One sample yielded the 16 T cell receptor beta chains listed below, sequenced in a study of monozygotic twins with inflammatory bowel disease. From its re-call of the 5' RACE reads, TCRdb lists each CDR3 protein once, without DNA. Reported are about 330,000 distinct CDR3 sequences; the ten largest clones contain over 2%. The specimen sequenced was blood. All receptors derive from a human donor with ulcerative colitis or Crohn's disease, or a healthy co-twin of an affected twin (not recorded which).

CDR3 amino acids: CASSTRGTDTQYF. The chain recombines TRBV5-1 with TRBJ2-3. Per germline, CDR1 SGHRS and CDR2 YFSETQ. The length of the CDR3 is 13 residues.

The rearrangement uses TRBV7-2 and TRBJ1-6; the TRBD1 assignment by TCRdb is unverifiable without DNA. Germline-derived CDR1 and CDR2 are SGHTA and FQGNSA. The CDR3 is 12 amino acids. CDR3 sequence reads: CASSPGQTPLHF.

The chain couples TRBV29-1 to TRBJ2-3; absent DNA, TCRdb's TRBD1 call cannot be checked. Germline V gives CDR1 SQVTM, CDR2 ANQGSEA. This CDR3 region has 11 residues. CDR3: CSGQGVDTQYF.

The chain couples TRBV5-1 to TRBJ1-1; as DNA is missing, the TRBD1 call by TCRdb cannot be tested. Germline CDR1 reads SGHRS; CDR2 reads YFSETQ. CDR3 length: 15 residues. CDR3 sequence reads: CASSLVTGGGTEAFF.

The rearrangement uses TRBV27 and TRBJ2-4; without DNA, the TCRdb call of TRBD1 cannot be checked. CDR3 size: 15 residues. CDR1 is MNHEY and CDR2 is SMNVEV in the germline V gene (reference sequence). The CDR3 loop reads CASSPQRQGRNIQYF.

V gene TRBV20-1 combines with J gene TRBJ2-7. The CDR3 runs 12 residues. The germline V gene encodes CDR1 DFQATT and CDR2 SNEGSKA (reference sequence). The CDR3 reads CSASSHTYEQYF.

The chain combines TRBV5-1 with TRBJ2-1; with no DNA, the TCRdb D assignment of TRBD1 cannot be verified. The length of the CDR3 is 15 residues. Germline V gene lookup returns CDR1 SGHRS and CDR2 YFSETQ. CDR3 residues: CASSFSGTGSYEQFF.

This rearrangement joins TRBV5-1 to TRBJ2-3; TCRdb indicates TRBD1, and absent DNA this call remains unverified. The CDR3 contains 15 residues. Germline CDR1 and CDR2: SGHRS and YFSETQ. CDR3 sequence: CASSGSGGSTDTQYF.

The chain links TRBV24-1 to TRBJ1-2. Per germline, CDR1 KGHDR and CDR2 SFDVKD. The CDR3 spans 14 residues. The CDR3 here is CATSEQEDIKGYTF.

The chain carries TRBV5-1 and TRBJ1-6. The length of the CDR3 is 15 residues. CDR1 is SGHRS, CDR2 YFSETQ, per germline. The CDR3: CASSSGLARDSPLHF.

CDR3 region: CASSSSTVGLQPQHF. The V and J genes are TRBV12-3 or TRBV12-4 and TRBJ1-5. This CDR3 comprises 15 residues.

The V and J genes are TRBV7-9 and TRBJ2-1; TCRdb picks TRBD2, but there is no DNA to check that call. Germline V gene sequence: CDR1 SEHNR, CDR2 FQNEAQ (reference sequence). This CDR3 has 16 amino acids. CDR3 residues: CASSSNPGLGYNEQFF.

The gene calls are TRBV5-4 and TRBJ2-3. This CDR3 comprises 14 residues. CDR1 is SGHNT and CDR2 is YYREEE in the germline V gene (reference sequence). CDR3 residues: CASSLVSRTDTQYF.

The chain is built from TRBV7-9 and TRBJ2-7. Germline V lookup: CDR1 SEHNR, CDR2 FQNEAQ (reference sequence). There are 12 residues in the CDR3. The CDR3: CASSGRSYEQYF.

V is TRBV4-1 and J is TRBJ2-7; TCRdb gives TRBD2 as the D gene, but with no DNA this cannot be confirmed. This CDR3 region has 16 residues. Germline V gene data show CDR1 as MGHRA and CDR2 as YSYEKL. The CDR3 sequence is CASSFRPRTSPSEQYF.

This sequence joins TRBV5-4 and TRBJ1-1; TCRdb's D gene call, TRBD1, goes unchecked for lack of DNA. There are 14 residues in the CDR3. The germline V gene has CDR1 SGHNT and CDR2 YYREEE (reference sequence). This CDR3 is CASSSGPGETEAFF.